This TCR beta chain was recorded in a study of cytomegalovirus exposure and HLA in healthy donors. PCR primers comprised 60 Vbeta and 13 Jbeta primers. Libraries were prepared by immunoSEQ multiplex PCR; TCRdb keeps only in-frame clonotypes and omits some of them. This table holds approximately 140,000 clones, around three quarters found once. The ends lost 5 bases at V and 6 bases at J; junction bases unmatched: 11. Looked up from germline, CDR1 is GTSNPN and CDR2 is SVGIG (reference sequence). This CDR3 contains 16 residues. The sequencing input was PBMCs. The chain employs TRBV30 and TRBJ2-2; 11 bases are a match to TRBD2. This TCR was sampled from a woman aged 35 to 49 in good health and CMV-seropositive. The chain's CDR3 is CAWLDERGLAAGELFF. Written as DNA, the CDR3 is TGTGCCTGGCTGGATGAGAGGGGACTAGCGGCCGGGGAGCTGTTTTTT.